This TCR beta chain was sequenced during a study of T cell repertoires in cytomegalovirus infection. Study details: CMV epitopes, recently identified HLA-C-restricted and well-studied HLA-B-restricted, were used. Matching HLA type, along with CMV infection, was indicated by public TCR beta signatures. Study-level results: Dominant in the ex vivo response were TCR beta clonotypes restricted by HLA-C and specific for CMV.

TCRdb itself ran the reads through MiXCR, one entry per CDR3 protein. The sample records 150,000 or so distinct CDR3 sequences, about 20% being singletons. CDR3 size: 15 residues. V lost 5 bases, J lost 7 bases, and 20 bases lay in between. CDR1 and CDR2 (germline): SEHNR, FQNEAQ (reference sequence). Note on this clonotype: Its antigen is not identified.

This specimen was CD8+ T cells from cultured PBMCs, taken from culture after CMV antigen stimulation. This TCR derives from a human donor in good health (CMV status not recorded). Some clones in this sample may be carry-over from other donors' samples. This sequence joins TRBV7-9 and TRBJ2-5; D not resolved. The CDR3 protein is CASSGEDGSAVTQYF. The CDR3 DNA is TGTGCCAGCAGCGGAGAGGACGGCAGCGCGGTGACCCAGTACTTC.